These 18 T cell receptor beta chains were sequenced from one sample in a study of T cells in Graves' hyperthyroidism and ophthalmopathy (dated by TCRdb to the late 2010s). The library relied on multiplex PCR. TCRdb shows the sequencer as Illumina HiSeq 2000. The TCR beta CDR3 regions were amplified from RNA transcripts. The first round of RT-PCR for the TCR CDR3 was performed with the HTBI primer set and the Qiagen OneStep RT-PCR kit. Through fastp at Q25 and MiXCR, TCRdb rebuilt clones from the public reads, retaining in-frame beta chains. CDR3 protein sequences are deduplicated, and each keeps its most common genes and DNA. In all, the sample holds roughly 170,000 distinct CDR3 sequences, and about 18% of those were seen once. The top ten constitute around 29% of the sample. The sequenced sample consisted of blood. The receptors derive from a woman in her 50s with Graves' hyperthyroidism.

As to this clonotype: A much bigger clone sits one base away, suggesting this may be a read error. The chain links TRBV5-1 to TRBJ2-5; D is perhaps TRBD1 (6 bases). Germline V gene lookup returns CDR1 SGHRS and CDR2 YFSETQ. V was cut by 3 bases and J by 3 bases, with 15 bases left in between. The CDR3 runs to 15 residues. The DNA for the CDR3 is TGCGCCAGCAGCTCCATGAGACAGGATAAAGAGACCCAGTACTTC. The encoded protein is CASSSMRQDKETQYF.

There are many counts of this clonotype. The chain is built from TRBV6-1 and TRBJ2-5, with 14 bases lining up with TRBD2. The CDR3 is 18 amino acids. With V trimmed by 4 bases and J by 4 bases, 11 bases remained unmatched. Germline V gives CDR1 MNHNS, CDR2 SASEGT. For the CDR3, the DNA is TGTGCCAGCAGTGTTCGACTAGCGGGGGGGCCCATCACAGAGACCCAGTACTTC. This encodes CASSVRLAGGPITETQYF.

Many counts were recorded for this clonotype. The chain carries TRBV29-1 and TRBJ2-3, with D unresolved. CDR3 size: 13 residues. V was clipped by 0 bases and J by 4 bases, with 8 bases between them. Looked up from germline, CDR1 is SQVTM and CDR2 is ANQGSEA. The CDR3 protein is CSVEDRPSDTQYF. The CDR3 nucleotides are TGCAGCGTTGAAGATAGGCCCTCAGATACGCAGTATTTT.

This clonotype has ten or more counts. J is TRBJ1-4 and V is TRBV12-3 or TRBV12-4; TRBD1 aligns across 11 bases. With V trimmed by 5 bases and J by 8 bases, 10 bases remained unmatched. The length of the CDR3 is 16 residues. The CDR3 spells CASSEDRGRSPEKLFF. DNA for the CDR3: TGTGCCAGCAGTGAGGACAGGGGGCGCAGTCCGGAAAAACTGTTTTTT.

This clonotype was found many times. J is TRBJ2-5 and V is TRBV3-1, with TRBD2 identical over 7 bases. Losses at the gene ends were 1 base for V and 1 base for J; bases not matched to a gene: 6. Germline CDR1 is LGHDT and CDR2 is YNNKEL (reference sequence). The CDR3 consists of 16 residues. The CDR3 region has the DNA TGTGCCAGCAGCCAAGTACCCTGGGGGGGCCAAGAGACCCAGTACTTC. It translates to CASSQVPWGGQETQYF.

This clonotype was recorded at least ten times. DNA for the CDR3: TGTGCCAGCAGTGGGATAGGGGCTGAAGCTTTCTTT. Translation: CASSGIGAEAFF. The chain employs TRBV6-1 and TRBJ1-1; perhaps TRBD1 as D (5 bases). The V gene lost 4 bases and the J gene lost 6 bases, with 9 bases spanning the gap. CDR3 length: 12 amino acids. Per germline, CDR1 MNHNS and CDR2 SASEGT.

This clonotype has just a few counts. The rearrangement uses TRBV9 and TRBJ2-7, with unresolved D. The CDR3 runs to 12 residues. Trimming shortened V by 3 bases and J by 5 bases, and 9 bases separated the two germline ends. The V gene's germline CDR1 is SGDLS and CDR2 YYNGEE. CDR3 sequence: CASSGVGHEQYF. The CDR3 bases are TGTGCCAGCAGCGGAGTGGGTCACGAGCAGTACTTC.

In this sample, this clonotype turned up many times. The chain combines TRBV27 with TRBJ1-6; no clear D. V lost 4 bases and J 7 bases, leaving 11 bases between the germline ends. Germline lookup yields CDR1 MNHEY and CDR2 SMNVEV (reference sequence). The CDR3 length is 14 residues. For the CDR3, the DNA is TGTGCCAGCAGTTCTTATTACATGAATTCACCCCTCCACTTT. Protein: CASSSYYMNSPLHF.

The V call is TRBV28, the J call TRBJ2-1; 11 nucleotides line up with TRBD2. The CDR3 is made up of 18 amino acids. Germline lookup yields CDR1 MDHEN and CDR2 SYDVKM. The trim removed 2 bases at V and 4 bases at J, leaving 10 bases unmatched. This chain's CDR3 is CASSLRLAGPQGYNEQFF. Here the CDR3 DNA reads TGTGCCAGCAGTTTAAGACTAGCGGGGCCCCAAGGGTACAATGAGCAGTTCTTC.

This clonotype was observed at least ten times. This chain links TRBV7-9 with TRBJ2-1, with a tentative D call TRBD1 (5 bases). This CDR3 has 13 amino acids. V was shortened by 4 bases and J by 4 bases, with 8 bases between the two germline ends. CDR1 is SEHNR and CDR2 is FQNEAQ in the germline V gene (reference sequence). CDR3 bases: TGTGCCAGCAGCTCTACAGGATACAATGAGCAGTTCTTC. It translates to CASSSTGYNEQFF.

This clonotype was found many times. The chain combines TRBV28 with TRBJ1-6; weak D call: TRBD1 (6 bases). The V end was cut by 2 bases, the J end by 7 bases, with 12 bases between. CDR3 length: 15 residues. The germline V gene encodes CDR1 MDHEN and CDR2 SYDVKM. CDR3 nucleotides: TGTGCCAGCAGTTTAAACAGACAGGAAAATTCACCCCTCCACTTT. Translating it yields CASSLNRQENSPLHF.

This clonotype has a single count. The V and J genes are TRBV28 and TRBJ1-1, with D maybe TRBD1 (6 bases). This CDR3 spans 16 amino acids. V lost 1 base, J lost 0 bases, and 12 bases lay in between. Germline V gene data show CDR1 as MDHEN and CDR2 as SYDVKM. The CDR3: CASSLYQGPVNTEAFF. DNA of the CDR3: TGTGCCAGCAGTTTATATCAGGGGCCAGTGAACACTGAAGCTTTCTTT.

Written as DNA, the CDR3 is TGTGCCAGCAGTCCCCCCAGGGAGGTGACCCAGTACTTC. Protein sequence: CASSPPREVTQYF. The rearrangement joins TRBV12-3 or TRBV12-4 to TRBJ2-5, with TRBD2 as a possible D gene (6 bases). V was pared by 5 bases and J by 7 bases, with 14 bases between. The CDR3 loop spans 13 amino acids.

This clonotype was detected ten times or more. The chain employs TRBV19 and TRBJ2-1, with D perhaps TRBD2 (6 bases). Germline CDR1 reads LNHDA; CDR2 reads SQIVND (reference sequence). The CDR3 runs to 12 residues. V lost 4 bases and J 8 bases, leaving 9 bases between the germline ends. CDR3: CASSTGVDEQFF. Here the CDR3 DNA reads TGTGCCAGTAGTACGGGGGTGGATGAGCAGTTCTTC. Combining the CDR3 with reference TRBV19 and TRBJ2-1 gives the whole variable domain DGGITQSPKYLFRKEGQNVTLSCEQNLNHDAMYWYRQDPGQGLRLIYYSQIVNDFQKGDIAEGYSVSREKKESFPLTVTSAQKNPTAFYLCASSTGVDEQFFGPGTRLTVL.

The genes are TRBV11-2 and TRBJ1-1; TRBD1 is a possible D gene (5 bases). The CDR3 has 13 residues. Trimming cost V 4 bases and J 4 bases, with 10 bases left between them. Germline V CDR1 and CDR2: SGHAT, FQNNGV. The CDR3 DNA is TGTGCCAGCAGCTGGGACTACGGCACTGAAGCTTTCTTT. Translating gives CASSWDYGTEAFF.

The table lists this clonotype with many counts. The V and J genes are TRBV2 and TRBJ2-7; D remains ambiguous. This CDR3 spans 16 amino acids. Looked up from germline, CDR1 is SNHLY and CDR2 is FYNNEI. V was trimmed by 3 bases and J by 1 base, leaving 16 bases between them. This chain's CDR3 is CASSEYRASKSYEQYF. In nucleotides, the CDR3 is TGTGCCAGCAGTGAGTACCGGGCCAGCAAGTCCTACGAGCAGTACTTC.

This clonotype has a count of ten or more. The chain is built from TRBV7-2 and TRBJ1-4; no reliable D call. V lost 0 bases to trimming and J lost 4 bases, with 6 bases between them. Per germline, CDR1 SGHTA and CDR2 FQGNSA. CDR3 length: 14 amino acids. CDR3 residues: CASSLAGNNEKLFF. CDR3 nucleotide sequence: TGTGCCAGCAGCTTAGCGGGCAATAATGAAAAACTGTTTTTT.

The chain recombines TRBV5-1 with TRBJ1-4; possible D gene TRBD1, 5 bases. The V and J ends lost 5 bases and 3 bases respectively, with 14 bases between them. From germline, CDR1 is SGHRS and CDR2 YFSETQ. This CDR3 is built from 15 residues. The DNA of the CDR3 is TGCGCCAGCAGGCCAGACAGAAGGTCTAATGAAAAACTGTTTTTT. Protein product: CASRPDRRSNEKLFF.